The sequence of this T cell receptor beta chain was determined in a study of cytomegalovirus exposure and HLA in healthy donors. Whole-study results and caveats: Productive status was seen about 90% or about 30% of the time for most TCR beta V segments in an earlier analysis.

The germline V gene has CDR1 MNHEY and CDR2 SVGAGI. With 5 bases removed from V and 2 bases from J, the gap between germline ends came to 7 bases. This CDR3 contains 12 residues. PCR amplification relied on 60 Vbeta primers (plus 13 Jbeta primers). The assay was immunoSEQ multiplex PCR, and TCRdb's table has in-frame clones only and misses some. The table has roughly 180,000 clones, more than 75% seen once; the top ten hold 1.5% to 1.7%. In the case of this clone: The antigen is undetermined.

The material sequenced was PBMCs. The source of this sequence is a man in his forties or fifties in good health and CMV-seronegative. The J gene is TRBJ2-7, the V gene TRBV6-5; unclear D gene. CDR3 DNA: TGTGCCAGCAGTACAGACACCTACGAGCAGTACTTC. The encoded protein is CASSTDTYEQYF.